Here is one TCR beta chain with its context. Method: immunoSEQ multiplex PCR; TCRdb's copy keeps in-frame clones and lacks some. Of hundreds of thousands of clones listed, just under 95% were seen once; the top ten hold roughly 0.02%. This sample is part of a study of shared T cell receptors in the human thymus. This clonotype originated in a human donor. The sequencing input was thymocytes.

CDR3 nucleotide sequence: TGCGCCAGCAGCTCGGACGGATCTAGCACAGATACGCAGTATTTT. Translating it yields CASSSDGSSTDTQYF. The chain joins TRBV5-1 to TRBJ2-3; D gene uncertain. Deletions cut 3 bases from V and 0 bases from J, with 11 bases between. This CDR3 has 15 residues. The germline V gene has CDR1 SGHRS and CDR2 YFSETQ.